Listed here are 22 T cell receptor beta chains from one sample, sequenced in a study of identical twins. TCRdb processed the 5' RACE reads anew with MiXCR; each CDR3 protein has one entry. The sample gives about 810,000 distinct CDR3 sequences, 9% to 15% of which show up once; about 1.6% is in the top ten. These same records also appear under a second study, on yellow fever vaccine responses in identical twins.

The sample consisted of PBMCs. These receptors all come from a woman aged 18-29 years in good health.

The chain joins TRBV7-9 to TRBJ2-7; unclear D gene. Per the germline V gene, CDR1 is SEHNR and CDR2 is FQNEAQ (reference sequence). The V end lost 5 bases, the J end lost 3 bases, and 5 bases lay between the germline ends. The CDR3 has 11 residues. The CDR3 coding sequence is TGTGCCAGCAGCATGAGCTACGAGCAGTACTTC. It is translated as CASSMSYEQYF.

This sequence joins TRBV12-3 or TRBV12-4 and TRBJ2-1; D possibly uses TRBD1 or TRBD2 (5 bases each). The CDR3 runs to 13 residues. V lost 1 base and J lost 6, with 7 bases in between. In nucleotides, the CDR3 is TGTGCCAGCAGTTTAGGGGACCTCAATGAGCAGTTCTTC. Translated, it gives CASSLGDLNEQFF.

This clonotype was counted only a few times. The chain combines TRBV7-9 with TRBJ2-2; 8 bases map to TRBD2. The CDR3 runs to 15 residues. V trimming: 5 bases; J trimming: 6 bases; junction bases outside the gene matches: 8. Germline assignment: CDR1 SEHNR and CDR2 FQNEAQ (reference sequence). CDR3 nucleotides: TGTGCCAGCAGCCAGAGCGGGAGTAATGCCGGGGAGCTGTTTTTT. Translating it yields CASSQSGSNAGELFF. Together with reference TRBV7-9 and TRBJ2-2, the CDR3 gives the full variable domain: DTGVSQNPRHKITKRGQNVTFRCDPISEHNRLYWYRQTLGQGPEFLTYFQNEAQLEKSRLLSDRFSAERPKGSFSTLEIQRTEQGDSAMYLCASSQSGSNAGELFFGEGSRLTVL.

V gene TRBV20-1 combines with J gene TRBJ1-1; the D is unclear. In germline, CDR1 is DFQATT, CDR2 SNEGSKA (reference sequence). The V gene lost 5 bases and the J gene lost 3 bases, with 16 bases spanning the gap. The CDR3 runs to 14 residues. This CDR3 reads CSARPRAIHTEAFF. In DNA form, the CDR3 reads TGCAGTGCTCGCCCCCGGGCGATCCACACTGAAGCTTTCTTT.

This clonotype has just a few counts. CDR3 loop: CASSPGPRETQYF. CDR3 coding DNA: TGTGCCAGCTCACCGGGGCCGCGGGAGACCCAGTACTTC. The rearrangement links TRBV18 to TRBJ2-5; D perhaps matches TRBD1 (5 bases). The CDR3 spans 13 residues. Trimming stripped 3 bases from V and 5 bases from J, with 10 bases between. The V gene's germline CDR1 is KGHSH and CDR2 LQKENI.

This clonotype was detected only a few times. This chain links TRBV11-2 with TRBJ2-2; TRBD1 is a possible D gene (6 bases). Trimming removed 6 bases at V and 2 bases at J, with 10 bases between. Germline CDR1 is SGHAT and CDR2 is FQNNGV. CDR3 size: 14 residues. The CDR3 DNA reads as TGTGCCAGCAGTCGGACAGATAACACCGGGGAGCTGTTTTTT. It codes for CASSRTDNTGELFF.

This clonotype has a count of ten or more. The rearrangement uses TRBV20-1 and TRBJ1-6; D is ambiguous. Germline CDR1 is DFQATT and CDR2 is SNEGSKA (reference sequence). The CDR3 loop spans 15 amino acids. Trimming stripped 4 bases from V and 0 bases from J, with 10 bases between. The CDR3 spells CSATGISSYNSPLHF. The CDR3 coding sequence is TGCAGTGCTACAGGAATAAGCTCCTATAATTCACCCCTCCACTTT.

This clonotype was counted many times. The chain couples TRBV4-1 to TRBJ2-1; tentatively, D is TRBD1 (6 bases). Germline V gives CDR1 MGHRA, CDR2 YSYEKL. V was shortened by 0 bases and J by 6 bases, with 15 bases between the two germline ends. The CDR3 runs to 16 residues. The CDR3 nucleotides read TGCGCCAGCAGCCAAGATGGGCAGGGGTGGCCCAATGAGCAGTTCTTC. As protein: CASSQDGQGWPNEQFF.

This clonotype came up a few times. The rearrangement joins TRBV15 to TRBJ2-1; weak D call: TRBD1 (6 bases). The CDR3 is made up of 15 amino acids. In germline, CDR1 is LNHNV, CDR2 YYDKDF (reference sequence). Trimming stripped 3 bases from V and 15 bases from J, with 24 bases between. Here the CDR3 DNA reads TGTGCCACCAGCAGGGTTCTCTCACAGGGATCATATCCGTTCTTC. Amino acid sequence: CATSRVLSQGSYPFF.

This clonotype was counted only a few times. The J gene is TRBJ2-7, the V gene TRBV5-1; D not resolved. V was trimmed by 9 bases and J by 1 base, leaving 11 bases between them. This CDR3 is 12 amino acids long. The germline V gene encodes CDR1 SGHRS and CDR2 YFSETQ. The CDR3 region is CATSSRSYEQYV. The CDR3 DNA follows: TGCGCCACCTCGAGTCGGTCCTACGAGCAGTACGTC.

Only a few counts were recorded for this clonotype. V is TRBV5-1 and J is TRBJ2-7, with 7 bases identical to TRBD1. The germline CDR1 and CDR2 sequences are SGHRS and YFSETQ. J lost 6 bases, V lost 0 bases, and 6 bases had no gene match. The CDR3 spans 14 residues. CDR3 region: CASSLGQGQGEQYF. The DNA of the CDR3 is TGCGCCAGCAGCTTGGGACAGGGCCAGGGCGAGCAGTACTTC.

This clonotype was seen more than once but under ten times. This chain uses TRBV20-1 with TRBJ2-3; 13 nucleotides match TRBD2. The trim removed 3 bases at V and 4 bases at J, leaving 7 bases unmatched. Germline V CDR1 and CDR2: DFQATT, SNEGSKA (reference sequence). The CDR3 extends over 16 amino acids. CDR3 protein: CSASAWTSGSPDTQYF. CDR3 bases: TGCAGTGCTAGTGCCTGGACTAGCGGGAGCCCAGATACGCAGTATTTT.

This clonotype was detected many times. V usage is TRBV4-1 and J usage is TRBJ2-2; D gene unclear. The CDR3 has 12 amino acids. CDR1 is MGHRA and CDR2 is YSYEKL in the germline V gene. The V and J ends lost 4 bases and 10 bases respectively, with 10 bases between them. CDR3 sequence reads: CASSPTAEELFF. The CDR3 region has the DNA TGCGCCAGCAGCCCCACAGCCGAGGAGCTGTTTTTT.

The V call is TRBV20-1, the J call TRBJ2-7; no clear D. V gave up 0 bases and J gave up 6 bases, with 12 bases separating them. CDR1 DFQATT and CDR2 SNEGSKA come from the germline V gene (reference sequence). CDR3 length: 13 residues. The CDR3 DNA is TGCAGTGCTAGAGAGCTCGTAACGGGCGAGCAGTACTTC. This encodes CSARELVTGEQYF.

The J gene is TRBJ2-7, the V gene TRBV12-5; D is possibly TRBD2 (5 bases). Between the trimmed V and J ends, which lost 0 bases and 3 bases, there was a span of 15 bases. This CDR3 contains 16 residues. Germline CDR1 and CDR2: LGHNT and FRNRAP. This CDR3 is CASGLVLMLSGYEQYF. As DNA, the CDR3 is TGTGCTAGTGGTTTGGTACTTATGTTGAGCGGCTACGAGCAGTACTTC. Full variable domain (remainder filled in from reference TRBV12-5 and TRBJ2-7): DARVTQTPRHKVTEMGQEVTMRCQPILGHNTVFWYRQTMMQGLELLAYFRNRAPLDDSGMPKDRFSAEMPDATLATLKIQPSEPRDSAVYFCASGLVLMLSGYEQYFGPGTRLTVT.

V usage is TRBV7-6 and J usage is TRBJ2-3; D uncertain. V lost 3 bases to trimming and J lost 2 bases, with 9 bases between them. The CDR3 is 14 amino acids. Germline values: CDR1 SGHVS, CDR2 FNYEAQ. CDR3 amino acids: CASSFAAATDTQYF. CDR3 DNA: TGTGCCAGCAGCTTTGCGGCAGCCACAGATACGCAGTATTTT.

At least ten counts were recorded for this clonotype. V and J are TRBV20-1 and TRBJ2-3; 16 bases are shared with TRBD2. From germline, CDR1 is DFQATT and CDR2 SNEGSKA (reference sequence). This CDR3 is built from 15 residues. The J segment lost 3 bases and the V segment lost 6 bases, leaving 3 bases of the junction unmatched. CDR3 nucleotides: TGCAGTGCCTCGGGACTAGCGGGGGGGACAGATACGCAGTATTTT. The encoded protein is CSASGLAGGTDTQYF.

This clonotype was seen repeatedly, ten times or more. The rearrangement joins TRBV5-1 to TRBJ2-1, with 10 nucleotides matching TRBD2. With V trimmed by 0 bases and J by 6 bases, 6 bases remained unmatched. The V gene's germline CDR1 is SGHRS and CDR2 YFSETQ. The CDR3 runs 16 residues. In nucleotides, the CDR3 is TGCGCCAGCAGCTTGGTGGCTAGCGGGGGATCCAATGAGCAGTTCTTC. Protein sequence: CASSLVASGGSNEQFF.

DNA for the CDR3: TGTGCCACCAGCAGCGACGGAGGCAATCAGCCCCAGCATTTT. Encoded protein: CATSSDGGNQPQHF. The V call is TRBV15, the J call TRBJ1-5; D is uncertain. Germline V gene sequence: CDR1 LNHNV, CDR2 YYDKDF (reference sequence). CDR3 length equals 14 residues. V lost 3 bases to trimming and J lost 2 bases, with 8 bases between them.

The chain uses TRBV5-1 and TRBJ2-6; D ambiguous. The CDR3 consists of 16 residues. Trimming removed 0 bases from V and 4 bases from J, with 11 bases in between. Germline CDR1 and CDR2: SGHRS and YFSETQ. The CDR3 nucleotides read TGCGCCAGCAGCTTGGTTGGGTTCACAGGGGCCAACGTCCTGACTTTC. Translated, it gives CASSLVGFTGANVLTF.

This clonotype was recorded a few times. The J gene is TRBJ2-1, the V gene TRBV5-1, with TRBD2 as a possible D gene (5 bases). Germline CDR1 and CDR2: SGHRS and YFSETQ. V lost 0 bases and J lost 8, with 12 bases in between. This CDR3 is built from 14 residues. The CDR3 protein is CASSLDWGDDEQFF. The CDR3 nucleotides read TGCGCCAGCAGCTTGGACTGGGGAGACGATGAGCAGTTCTTC.

This clonotype was seen only a few times. The chain employs TRBV7-9 and TRBJ2-5; 8 nucleotides line up with TRBD1. The CDR3 is 17 residues long. CDR1 and CDR2 from the germline V gene are SEHNR and FQNEAQ (reference sequence). Trimming at V came to 4 bases and at J to 1 base, leaving 11 bases not matched to a gene. The CDR3 DNA reads TGTGCCAGCAGCTCGCAGAGGGGGACAGGCTCCCAAGAGACCCAGTACTTC. This translates into CASSSQRGTGSQETQYF.